These 11 T cell receptor beta chains came from one sample sequenced in a study of response to subunit inactivated influenza vaccine. TCRdb re-called the RT-PCR reads through MiXCR, storing one row per CDR3 protein. Among 450,000 to 550,000 distinct CDR3 sequences listed, 25% were seen once. The sample was CD4+ T cells sorted from PBMCs, taken roughly 5 days after vaccination. The receptors shown here come from a man aged 45-60 years who received an inactivated influenza vaccine.

In its sample, this clonotype was seen a few times. The genes are TRBV5-1 and TRBJ2-7; no clear D. CDR1 is SGHRS, CDR2 YFSETQ, per germline. V dropped 0 bases and J dropped 3 bases, with 10 bases sitting between them. This CDR3 is 14 amino acids long. CDR3 sequence reads: CASSLGPSGYEQYF. CDR3 coding DNA: TGCGCCAGCAGCTTGGGGCCCTCCGGCTACGAGCAGTACTTC.

The chain uses TRBV28 and TRBJ1-1; D might be TRBD1 (5 bases). The CDR3 runs to 12 residues. The V end was cut by 5 bases, the J end by 8 bases, with 12 bases between. From germline, CDR1 is MDHEN and CDR2 SYDVKM. CDR3 protein: CASSTPGTEAFF. The CDR3 nucleotides are TGTGCCAGCAGTACCCCGGGGACCGAAGCTTTCTTT.

The chain uses TRBV10-2 and TRBJ2-2, with TRBD2 identical over 8 bases. The CDR3 covers 16 residues. Germline V gene data show CDR1 as WSHSY and CDR2 as SAAADI. With V trimmed by 4 bases and J by 0 bases, 4 bases remained unmatched. CDR3 amino acids: CASSGSGGANTGELFF. DNA of the CDR3: TGCGCCAGCAGTGGGAGCGGGGGTGCGAACACCGGGGAGCTGTTTTTT.

This clonotype has more than one count but fewer than ten. The chain combines TRBV12-3 or TRBV12-4 with TRBJ2-1, with 10 bases lining up with TRBD1. CDR3 length equals 14 residues. With 6 bases clipped from V and 8 bases from J, the junction kept 7 bases outside the gene matches. DNA for the CDR3: TGTGCCAGCAGACCGCGGGACAGGGGACATGAGCAGTTCTTC. Its translation is CASRPRDRGHEQFF.

The J gene is TRBJ2-1, the V gene TRBV16; D is ambiguous. Germline CDR1 KGHSY, CDR2 FQNENV. With 0 bases removed from V and 4 bases from J, the gap between germline ends came to 4 bases. The length of the CDR3 is 13 residues. The CDR3 DNA follows: TGTGCCAGCAGCCAATCTAAGTACAATGAGCAGTTCTTC. The encoded protein is CASSQSKYNEQFF. The whole variable domain, filled in from reference TRBV16 and TRBJ2-1, reads GEEVAQTPKHLVRGEGQKAKLYCAPIKGHSYVFWYQQVLKNEFKFLISFQNENVFDETGMPKERFSAKCLPNSPCSLEIQATKLEDSAVYFCASSQSKYNEQFFGPGTRLTVL.

The CDR3 reads CASSIDLGGNDYEQYF. Written as DNA, the CDR3 is TGTGCCAGTAGTATAGATCTTGGAGGAAATGACTACGAGCAGTACTTC. The chain employs TRBV19 and TRBJ2-7; D perhaps matches TRBD2 (5 bases). The CDR3 sequence is 16 residues long. Between the trimmed V and J ends, which lost 0 bases and 3 bases, there was a span of 15 bases. Germline lookup yields CDR1 LNHDA and CDR2 SQIVND (reference sequence).

This chain joins TRBV10-2 and TRBJ2-7, with 7 nucleotides matching TRBD1. The ends lost 4 bases at V and 0 bases at J; junction bases unmatched: 6. The CDR3 is made up of 15 amino acids. Per the germline V gene, CDR1 is WSHSY and CDR2 is SAAADI. The CDR3 DNA is TGCGCCAGCAGTGGTTCGGGGACAGCCTCCTACGAGCAGTACTTC. As protein: CASSGSGTASYEQYF.

The chain carries TRBV4-3 and TRBJ2-7; no definite D call. Trimming took 0 bases from V and 2 from J, leaving 8 bases between them. In germline, CDR1 is LGHNA, CDR2 YSLEER. The CDR3 length is 14 residues. Here the CDR3 reads CASSQDLRTYEQYF. For the CDR3, the DNA is TGCGCCAGCAGCCAAGATCTGCGGACCTACGAGCAGTACTTC.

This clonotype was picked up one time. This sequence joins TRBV28 and TRBJ2-5, with 10 bases aligning to TRBD1. V lost 6 bases and J lost 9; bases outside the gene matches: 10. CDR3 length: 14 residues. Germline CDR1 reads MDHEN; CDR2 reads SYDVKM. The CDR3 loop is CASSPSGTGEPQYF. The CDR3 DNA reads TGTGCCAGCAGCCCTTCCGGGACAGGGGAGCCCCAGTACTTC.

A few counts support this clonotype. J is TRBJ2-5 and V is TRBV29-1; perhaps TRBD2 as D (5 bases). Per germline, CDR1 SQVTM and CDR2 ANQGSEA. This CDR3 spans 16 amino acids. Trimming pared 4 bases from V and 4 bases from J, leaving 22 bases between. CDR3 sequence: CSVVVRAVQFGETQYF. The DNA of the CDR3 is TGCAGCGTTGTGGTGCGGGCCGTGCAGTTCGGAGAGACCCAGTACTTC. Together with reference TRBV29-1 and TRBJ2-5, the CDR3 gives the full variable domain: SAVISQKPSRDICQRGTSLTIQCQVDSQVTMMFWYRQQPGQSLTLIATANQGSEATYESGFVIDKFPISRPNLTFSTLTVSNMSPEDSSIYLCSVVVRAVQFGETQYFGPGTRLLVL.

The chain joins TRBV20-1 to TRBJ2-7, with 8 bases identical to TRBD2. Germline-derived CDR1 and CDR2 are DFQATT and SNEGSKA (reference sequence). The CDR3 length is 15 residues. The ends lost 0 bases at V and 1 base at J; junction bases unmatched: 5. This CDR3 is CSARDSTSGSYEQYF. The CDR3 nucleotides read TGCAGTGCTAGAGATTCAACTAGCGGTTCCTACGAGCAGTACTTC.